These 10 T cell receptor beta chains were all obtained from the same sample, sequenced in a study of T cell responses to AZD1222 COVID-19 vaccine. Libraries were prepared by immunoSEQ multiplex PCR; TCRdb keeps only in-frame clonotypes and omits some of them. This table has approximately 89,000 clones, roughly nine tenths appearing once. Here the sequenced sample was peripheral blood, taken on day 0 of AZD1222 vaccination. The receptors originated from an adult in good health.

This chain links TRBV11-3 with TRBJ2-7, with D unclear. This CDR3 region has 13 residues. Deletions cut 3 bases from V and 3 bases from J, with 9 bases between. The germline gives CDR1 SGHNT, CDR2 YENEEA. The CDR3 nucleotides read TGTGCCAGCAGCTTGCAAGAAAACTACGAGCAGTACTTC. Protein: CASSLQENYEQYF.

This chain links TRBV24-1 with TRBJ2-1; 8 bases align to TRBD1. The CDR3 sequence is 20 residues long. The V and J ends lost 5 bases and 3 bases, in that order; junction bases with no gene match: 20. CDR1 KGHDR and CDR2 SFDVKD come from the germline V gene. In nucleotides, the CDR3 is TGTGCCACCAGTGCCTCACCGGGACAGGTCATCTCTTCTATCTACAATGAGCAGTTCTTC. This codes for CATSASPGQVISSIYNEQFF.

The V call is TRBV7-2, the J call TRBJ2-3; 9 bases map to TRBD2. This CDR3 spans 15 amino acids. The ends lost 4 bases at V and 1 base at J; junction bases unmatched: 3. Germline V gene lookup returns CDR1 SGHTA and CDR2 FQGNSA. Here the CDR3 reads CASSWSSGGTDTQYF. As DNA, the CDR3 is TGTGCCAGCAGCTGGTCTAGCGGGGGCACAGATACGCAGTATTTT. The full variable domain, its missing parts supplied by reference TRBV7-2 and TRBJ2-3, is GAGVSQSPSNKVTEKGKDVELRCDPISGHTALYWYRQSLGQGLEFLIYFQGNSAPDKSGLPSDRFSAERTGGSVSTLTIQRTQQEDSAVYLCASSWSSGGTDTQYFGPGTRLTVL.

V is TRBV6-1 and J is TRBJ2-3, with D tentatively TRBD1 (6 bases). Trimming took off 6 bases at V and 6 bases at J, with 10 bases between the two ends. The CDR3 runs to 12 residues. Per germline, CDR1 MNHNS and CDR2 SASEGT. The CDR3 nucleotides read TGTGCCAGCAGCCGAACAGGGGATACGCAGTATTTT. This gives the protein CASSRTGDTQYF.

This sequence joins TRBV27 and TRBJ1-1; 10 bases are a match to TRBD1. V was clipped by 5 bases and J by 6 bases; unmatched bases: 9. The CDR3 is made up of 15 amino acids. CDR1 and CDR2 from the germline V gene are MNHEY and SMNVEV (reference sequence). This chain's CDR3 is CASSRWDRGGAEAFF. Here the CDR3 DNA reads TGTGCCAGCAGTCGATGGGACAGGGGAGGGGCTGAAGCTTTCTTT.

The chain has TRBV7-3 and TRBJ1-1; no firm D call. V was trimmed by 2 bases and J by 0 bases, leaving 16 bases between them. The CDR3 spans 17 residues. CDR1 is SGHTA and CDR2 is FQGTGA in the germline V gene. The CDR3 region has the DNA TGTGCCAGCAGCTTATCCCCTCGGGGAGGGCTGAACACTGAAGCTTTCTTT. Protein: CASSLSPRGGLNTEAFF.

This chain uses TRBV5-1 with TRBJ1-3, with 7 positions matching TRBD1. Trimming cost V 4 bases and J 4 bases; bases outside gene matches: 8. The CDR3 consists of 15 residues. Germline values: CDR1 SGHRS, CDR2 YFSETQ. CDR3 sequence: CASSSTGAGGNTIYF. The CDR3 coding sequence is TGCGCCAGCAGCAGCACAGGGGCGGGCGGAAACACCATATATTTT.

The chain has TRBV28 and TRBJ1-2; a weak D match, TRBD1 (5 bases). The CDR3 has 13 amino acids. Germline V lookup: CDR1 MDHEN, CDR2 SYDVKM. V gave up 5 bases and J gave up 5 bases, with 12 bases separating them. The CDR3 nucleotides read TGTGCCAGCAGTGGACTCGACAGATATGGCTACACCTTC. It yields the protein CASSGLDRYGYTF.

This sequence joins TRBV7-9 and TRBJ2-4; D not certain. V lost 5 bases and J lost 3, with 14 bases in between. The V gene's germline CDR1 is SEHNR and CDR2 FQNEAQ (reference sequence). This CDR3 comprises 15 residues. CDR3 nucleotides: TGTGCCAGCAGCCATTCCATCGATAGCAAAAACATTCAGTACTTC. The encoded protein is CASSHSIDSKNIQYF.

The rearrangement uses TRBV4-2 and TRBJ2-1, with D perhaps being TRBD1 or TRBD2 (5 bases each). The CDR3 contains 13 residues. With 0 bases removed from V and 10 bases from J, the gap between germline ends came to 10 bases. Germline V gives CDR1 LGHNA, CDR2 YNFKEQ. The CDR3 region is CASSQDLGREQFF. For the CDR3, the DNA is TGTGCCAGCAGCCAAGATCTGGGACGAGAGCAGTTCTTC.